This T cell receptor (beta chain) was captured by sequencing in a study of Ad26.COV2.S vaccination and SARS-CoV-2 variants. Study summary: Sample donor was a member of the COV1001 Ad26.COV2.S trial arm.

Assay: immunoSEQ multiplex PCR; the TCRdb copy retains only in-frame clones and omits some. Of around 450,000 clones listed, roughly nine tenths are singletons. Overall study results and limits: Relative to placebo recipients, vaccine recipients exhibited elevated spike-specific TCR breadth. Measures of TCR breadth and depth may have fallen short of total T cell responses.

The CDR3 is made up of 15 amino acids. Germline lookup yields CDR1 SGHAT and CDR2 FQNNGV. Trimming took off 5 bases at V and 1 base at J, with 9 bases between the two ends. Comments on this clone: What it binds is not known.

Treatment here: around 19 received Ad26.COV2.S at low or high dose, single or two shots; 5 received placebo; per-sample allocation not given. Collection of samples fell on day 63 after the first vaccine or placebo injection. Its platform was an Ad26 vector, and its expressed antigen was Wuhan-strain SARS-CoV-2 spike. The specimen was peripheral blood, collected in a trial of Ad26.COV2.S vaccine versus placebo. This TCR derives from a person aged 18-65 years who received the Ad26.COV2.S COVID-19 vaccine or a placebo. The chain couples TRBV11-2 to TRBJ2-6; D unclear. The CDR3, as DNA: TGTGCCAGCAGCCTAATCGCGTCTGGGGCCAACGTCCTGACTTTC. Translation: CASSLIASGANVLTF.